The sequence of this TCR beta chain was determined in a study of CD8+ T cells in alopecia areata. Whole-study findings and limits: With one nonresponder, baseline CD8+ expansion's link to response remains uncertain.

On this clone itself: The antigen remains undetermined.

As to treatment: oral pan-JAK inhibitor, 5-10 mg twice daily. Following extraction, RNA underwent reverse transcription to cDNA, which served as the sequencing template. The repertoire was sequenced with immunoSEQ multiplex PCR; TCRdb's copy has only in-frame clones and lacks some. The sample lists around 100,000 clones; about three fifths were seen once. The germline V gene encodes CDR1 LNHDA and CDR2 SQIVND (reference sequence). This CDR3 has 13 amino acids. Trimming removed 8 bases from V and 1 base from J, with 8 bases in between. The receptor was derived from a human donor with alopecia areata. This sample comprised CD8+ T cells sorted from blood, obtained at week 24, from a patient treated with tofacitinib. This sequence joins TRBV19 and TRBJ2-2, with D perhaps matching TRBD1 (5 bases). CDR3 region: CASATENTGELFF. CDR3 DNA sequence: TGTGCCAGTGCGACAGAGAACACCGGGGAGCTGTTTTTT.